This entry is about one TCR beta chain. This record comes from a study of blood T cell repertoires in COVID-19. V lost 1 base and J 4 bases, leaving 13 bases between the germline ends. CDR3 length: 15 amino acids. Germline CDR1 SGHDN, CDR2 FVKESK. All enrollees were roughly 18 to 90 years old and from roughly 26 US areas. Either two negative PCRs, clearance, or symptom resolution qualified Cohort 3 donors as recovered. In the source study's methods: Quantification of nucleated cells was approximated via reference gene primer amplification. Data came from immunoSEQ multiplex PCR; TCRdb stores just in-frame clones and leaves some out. V, J and clone size are those of that table, while D and trimming were read from the DNA. The sample has approximately 190,000 clones, roughly 84% seen once.

The specimen was PBMCs or T cells enriched from blood (not recorded which). The chain is built from TRBV14 and TRBJ1-2; D not resolved. The source of this sequence is a middle-aged man who had recovered from COVID-19. The CDR3 DNA follows: TGTGCCAGCAGCCAAGGCCCTACCGTATTCTATGGCTACACCTTC. As protein: CASSQGPTVFYGYTF.